Presented here are 18 T cell receptor beta chains from one specimen sequenced in a study. In TCRdb, the 5' RACE reads were re-called with MiXCR into one record per CDR3 protein. The profile covers 20,000 to 25,000 distinct CDR3 sequences, with less than 40% appearing a single time and around 2.2% taken by the ten largest. The sequenced material came from tumor-infiltrating naive CD4+ T cells sorted from the breast tumor. Specified subset: naive CD4+ T cells, CD4+CD45RA+CD25-. These TCRs come from a female donor with breast cancer.

As for this clonotype: A much bigger clone sits one base away, suggesting this may be a read error. The V gene is TRBV30, the J gene TRBJ2-4; D may be TRBD1 or TRBD2 (5 bases each). Germline CDR1 is GTSNPN and CDR2 is SVGIG (reference sequence). Trimming stripped 0 bases from V and 0 bases from J, with 15 bases between. The CDR3 contains 17 residues. CDR3 region: CAWSVPGRSLAKNIQYF. CDR3 bases: TGTGCCTGGAGTGTACCGGGACGAAGCCTAGCCAAAAACATTCAGTACTTC.

Here the CDR3 DNA reads TGTGCCAGCAGCCCCACAGGGGGCGGCACTGAAGCTTTCTTT. It encodes CASSPTGGGTEAFF. The rearrangement links TRBV7-9 to TRBJ1-1; 9 nucleotides line up with TRBD1. The V gene's germline CDR1 is SEHNR and CDR2 FQNEAQ (reference sequence). CDR3 length: 14 amino acids. The V segment lost 5 bases and the J segment 4 bases; nucleotides outside the gene matches: 5.

The rearrangement links TRBV6-5 to TRBJ1-2, with a tentative D call TRBD1 (6 bases). CDR3 length equals 14 residues. Germline CDR1 and CDR2: MNHEY and SVGAGI. V was trimmed by 7 bases and J by 5 bases, leaving 17 bases between them. CDR3 sequence reads: CASTRGGQIYGYTF. Written as DNA, the CDR3 is TGTGCCAGCACCCGGGGGGGGCAGATATATGGCTACACCTTC.

Only a few counts were recorded for this clonotype. The chain combines TRBV6-5 with TRBJ1-1; D gene uncertain. Deletions cut 6 bases from V and 0 bases from J, with 8 bases between. From germline, CDR1 is MNHEY and CDR2 SVGAGI. The CDR3 has 13 residues. The CDR3 here is CASRAGLNTEAFF. The CDR3 region has the DNA TGTGCCAGCAGGGCTGGATTGAACACTGAAGCTTTCTTT.

The table lists this clonotype with a few counts. The J gene is TRBJ1-5, the V gene TRBV6-6, with D possibly matching TRBD1 (6 bases). V was cut by 7 bases and J by 7 bases, with 20 bases left in between. Germline loops: CDR1 MNHNY, CDR2 SVGAGI (reference sequence). The CDR3 is 15 residues long. The CDR3 reads CASTLGAPLDQPQHF. The CDR3 bases are TGTGCCAGCACACTGGGGGCCCCCTTGGACCAGCCCCAGCATTTT.

The chain recombines TRBV5-1 with TRBJ2-7, with D uncertain. The CDR3 contains 13 residues. V shed 2 bases and J shed 9 bases, with 15 bases lying between them. In germline, CDR1 is SGHRS, CDR2 YFSETQ. CDR3 sequence reads: CASSFDSNLGQYF. CDR3 nucleotide sequence: TGCGCCAGCAGCTTCGACTCAAACCTCGGGCAGTACTTC.

By sample share, this clonotype is medium-sized. V is TRBV5-1 and J is TRBJ1-1, with D tentatively TRBD1 (6 bases). Per the germline V gene, CDR1 is SGHRS and CDR2 is YFSETQ. This CDR3 region has 14 residues. The germline V and J ends were trimmed by 4 bases and 3 bases, with 13 bases remaining between them. CDR3 in DNA: TGCGCCAGCAGCCCGGACCCAGGGGACACTGAAGCTTTCTTT. Its translation: CASSPDPGDTEAFF.

V usage is TRBV7-2 and J usage is TRBJ1-1; perhaps TRBD1 as D (5 bases). V shed 3 bases and J shed 1 base, with 12 bases lying between them. CDR1 and CDR2 (germline): SGHTA, FQGNSA. This CDR3 has 15 residues. The CDR3, as DNA: TGTGCCAGCAGCTTGGCCGGGACGGCGAACACTGAAGCTTTCTTT. Its translation: CASSLAGTANTEAFF.

Of note for this clonotype: A much larger clone is a single base away; this may be a read error. The rearrangement joins TRBV6-5 to TRBJ1-3, with a tentative D call TRBD1 (6 bases). Germline V gene lookup returns CDR1 MNHEY and CDR2 SVGAGI. There are 16 residues in the CDR3. Trimming removed 5 bases at V and 0 bases at J, with 14 bases between. For the CDR3, the DNA is TGTGCCAGCAGTAGAACCTGGGACAACTCTGGAAACACCATATATTTT. It translates to CASSRTWDNSGNTIYF.

This clonotype was seen a handful of times. This may arise from a read error, as a much more abundant clone is one base away. J is TRBJ1-4 and V is TRBV20-1, with 7 positions matching TRBD1. The ends lost 2 bases at V and 8 bases at J; junction bases unmatched: 5. The CDR3 length is 13 residues. Germline CDR1 is DFQATT and CDR2 is SNEGSKA (reference sequence). CDR3 region: CSARRGQEEKLFF. In DNA form, the CDR3 reads TGCAGTGCTAGAAGAGGACAGGAAGAAAAACTGTTTTTT.

This clonotype is termed medium-sized. This chain uses TRBV5-1 with TRBJ2-3; 14 positions match TRBD2. The CDR3 sequence is 19 residues long. The germline V gene has CDR1 SGHRS and CDR2 YFSETQ. Trimming at V came to 0 bases and at J to 4 bases, leaving 10 bases not matched to a gene. The CDR3 region has the DNA TGCGCCAGCAGCTTGGATGGACTAGCGGGAGGTGGCTCTCCAGATACGCAGTATTTT. This encodes CASSLDGLAGGGSPDTQYF.

In its sample, this clonotype was seen many times. The chain recombines TRBV6-5 with TRBJ1-5; 9 bases are a match to TRBD1. The CDR3 length is 15 residues. Germline CDR1 MNHEY, CDR2 SVGAGI. V trimming: 7 bases; J trimming: 1 base; junction bases outside the gene matches: 5. The CDR3 nucleotides are TGTGCCAGCAAGGAAGACAGGGGGAGCAATCAGCCCCAGCATTTT. The encoded protein is CASKEDRGSNQPQHF.

This clonotype came up many times. The V gene is TRBV6-5, the J gene TRBJ1-1; 7 bases fit TRBD1. The CDR3 runs 16 residues. In germline, CDR1 is MNHEY, CDR2 SVGAGI. With V trimmed by 5 bases and J by 1 base, 10 bases remained unmatched. This chain's CDR3 is CASSLRGGGANTEAFF. The CDR3, as DNA: TGTGCCAGCAGTCTCCGGGGAGGGGGCGCGAACACTGAAGCTTTCTTT.

The rearrangement uses TRBV3-1 and TRBJ1-2; TRBD1 might be the D (6 bases). Trimming stripped 0 bases from V and 4 bases from J, with 12 bases between. The CDR3 extends over 15 amino acids. In germline, CDR1 is LGHDT, CDR2 YNNKEL (reference sequence). The CDR3 reads CASSQERGGFYGYTF. The CDR3 DNA sequence: TGTGCCAGCAGCCAAGAAAGGGGGGGGTTCTATGGCTACACCTTC.

In its sample, this clonotype was seen a few times. The V gene is TRBV6-5, the J gene TRBJ2-1, with 9 bases fitting TRBD2. J was trimmed by 6 bases and V by 5 bases; bases with no gene match: 5. The V gene's germline CDR1 is MNHEY and CDR2 SVGAGI. This CDR3 has 14 residues. In DNA form, the CDR3 reads TGTGCCAGCAGTGGCGGGACTAGCCTCAATGAGCAGTTCTTC. It yields the protein CASSGGTSLNEQFF.

V and J are TRBV15 and TRBJ1-1; the D is unclear. The ends were cut back, 4 bases at V and 4 bases at J, with 10 bases in the middle. Germline CDR1 and CDR2: LNHNV and YYDKDF (reference sequence). The CDR3 is 13 residues long. The CDR3 reads CATSIRTVTEAFF. In DNA form, the CDR3 reads TGTGCCACCAGCATAAGAACGGTCACTGAAGCTTTCTTT.

This clonotype was picked up a small number of times. This chain links TRBV5-1 with TRBJ2-7, with D tentatively TRBD1 (5 bases). CDR1 is SGHRS, CDR2 YFSETQ, per germline. With 5 bases removed from V and 0 bases from J, the gap between germline ends came to 6 bases. The CDR3 extends over 12 amino acids. The CDR3 loop reads CASSQGSYEQYF. CDR3 in DNA: TGCGCCAGCAGTCAGGGCTCCTACGAGCAGTACTTC.

In this sample, this clonotype turned up many times. V is TRBV5-1 and J is TRBJ2-1; 7 bases are a match to TRBD2. Germline assignment: CDR1 SGHRS and CDR2 YFSETQ. V dropped 2 bases and J dropped 9; count of bases not matched to a gene: 8. This CDR3 spans 14 amino acids. CDR3 bases: TGCGCCAGCAGCTTTAGCGGTGGGGGGGTTGAGCAGTTCTTC. Protein sequence: CASSFSGGGVEQFF. The whole variable domain, remainder taken from reference TRBV5-1 and TRBJ2-1, is KAGVTQTPRYLIKTRGQQVTLSCSPISGHRSVSWYQQTPGQGLQFLFEYFSETQRNKGNFPGRFSGRQFSNSRSEMNVSTLELGDSALYLCASSFSGGGVEQFFGPGTRLTVL.